The next 24 T cell receptor beta chains were all read from a single sample in a study of blood T cells in healthy people across ages. PCR was performed a second time for about 6 to 11 cycles using a sample-barcoded 5' primer and a J-beta primer mix. Each CDR3 protein is one row after TCRdb ran MiXCR on the 5' RACE reads. The table includes roughly 680,000 distinct CDR3 sequences, about 50% detected once. Specimen: blood. The source is a woman at least 80 years old in good health.

Points on this clonotype: This may come from a read error, since a much larger clone is one base off. The V and J genes are TRBV10-2 and TRBJ2-7; D ambiguous. Looked up from germline, CDR1 is WSHSY and CDR2 is SAAADI. V was cut by 7 bases and J by 2 bases, with 15 bases left in between. The CDR3 has 14 residues. CDR3 loop: CASIRTASPYEQYF. The CDR3 DNA sequence: TGCGCCAGCATCAGAACAGCAAGCCCCTACGAGCAGTACTTC.

In the case of this clonotype: A much larger clone differs by one base, so this may be a read error. V gene TRBV18 combines with J gene TRBJ2-1, with D uncertain. CDR1 and CDR2 (germline): KGHSH, LQKENI. The CDR3 has 14 residues. The ends were cut back, 6 bases at V and 5 bases at J, with 14 bases in the middle. CDR3 region: CASSLAGNNNEQFF. The DNA for the CDR3 is TGTGCCAGCTCCCTTGCTGGCAACAACAATGAGCAGTTCTTC.

The chain employs TRBV7-2 and TRBJ1-5, with TRBD1 matching over 8 bases. The CDR3 runs 18 residues. Trimming at V came to 0 bases and at J to 7 bases, leaving 14 bases not matched to a gene. Germline V gene data show CDR1 as SGHTA and CDR2 as FQGNSA. The CDR3 spells CASSLAGSGGASRQPQHF. In DNA form, the CDR3 reads TGTGCCAGCAGCTTAGCGGGGTCAGGGGGCGCATCAAGACAGCCCCAGCATTTT.

This clonotype was picked up many times. This sequence joins TRBV5-1 and TRBJ2-7, with D possibly TRBD1 on 6 matching bases. Germline V gene lookup returns CDR1 SGHRS and CDR2 YFSETQ. The V and J ends lost 7 bases and 2 bases respectively, with 10 bases between them. CDR3 length: 12 amino acids. The CDR3 DNA reads TGCGCCAGCCACAGGGATACCTACGAGCAGTACTTC. Amino acids: CASHRDTYEQYF.

This clonotype was counted many times. The rearrangement links TRBV12-3 or TRBV12-4 to TRBJ2-5; D is possibly TRBD2 (6 bases). The CDR3 totals 16 residues. V lost 5 bases, J lost 5 bases, and 21 bases lay in between. For the CDR3, the DNA is TGTGCCAGCAGTCCCTCGAGGTCCTCTCGGGAGGAGACCCAGTACTTC. The encoded protein is CASSPSRSSREETQYF.

The chain combines TRBV28 with TRBJ2-3; 14 nucleotides agree with TRBD2. The CDR3 has 16 amino acids. Germline V gene data show CDR1 as MDHEN and CDR2 as SYDVKM. The trim removed 10 bases at V and 1 base at J, leaving 7 bases unmatched. CDR3 sequence reads: CATHWGLAGGTDTQYF. The CDR3 region has the DNA TGTGCCACCCATTGGGGACTAGCGGGGGGCACAGATACGCAGTATTTT.

This clonotype was observed many times. V and J are TRBV5-1 and TRBJ2-5; 7 bases are a match to TRBD1. The CDR3 is made up of 16 amino acids. CDR1 and CDR2 (germline): SGHRS, YFSETQ. J lost 4 bases, V lost 0 bases, and 9 bases had no gene match. CDR3 nucleotide sequence: TGCGCCAGCAGCTTGGGGAACCGACAGGGTGTAGAGACCCAGTACTTC. Translation gives CASSLGNRQGVETQYF.

This clonotype was counted at least ten times. It may be a read error: a sequence one base away is much more abundant. The chain links TRBV6-6 to TRBJ2-5, with D possibly matching TRBD2 (6 bases). The CDR3 covers 15 residues. Germline V gives CDR1 MNHNY, CDR2 SVGAGI (reference sequence). In DNA, the CDR3 is TGTGCCAGCAGATACTCTGGCGGGGTCGACAATGAGCAGTACTTC. Translation: CASRYSGGVDNEQYF.

This clonotype was picked up a small number of times. The chain carries TRBV2 and TRBJ1-5, with TRBD1 identical over 8 bases. This CDR3 contains 13 residues. Germline trimming cut 8 bases from V and 6 bases from J; bases unmatched to any gene: 6. From germline, CDR1 is SNHLY and CDR2 FYNNEI. The CDR3 loop reads CASARQGPQPQHF. In DNA form, the CDR3 reads TGTGCCAGCGCGAGACAGGGGCCTCAGCCCCAGCATTTT. Variable domain in full (rest from reference TRBV2 and TRBJ1-5): EPEVTQTPSHQVTQMGQEVILRCVPISNHLYFYWYRQILGQKVEFLVSFYNNEISEKSEIFDDQFSVERPDGSNFTLKIRSTKLEDSAMYFCASARQGPQPQHFGDGTRLSIL.

The rearrangement links TRBV20-1 to TRBJ2-7; 10 bases match TRBD2. Germline V gives CDR1 DFQATT, CDR2 SNEGSKA (reference sequence). This CDR3 has 10 amino acids. Trimming removed 6 bases from V and 11 bases from J; junction bases left unmatched: 4. CDR3 region: CSASGLAEYF. The DNA of the CDR3 is TGCAGTGCCAGTGGACTAGCGGAGTACTTC.

V and J are TRBV7-2 and TRBJ2-3; D is unresolved. V was cut by 5 bases and J by 6 bases, with 18 bases left in between. The V gene's germline CDR1 is SGHTA and CDR2 FQGNSA. CDR3 length: 15 amino acids. The CDR3 DNA sequence: TGTGCCAGCAGCCCTGCCGCTGTCATTGGGGATACGCAGTATTTT. Its protein product is CASSPAAVIGDTQYF. The variable domain in full, completed from reference TRBV7-2 and TRBJ2-3, reads GAGVSQSPSNKVTEKGKDVELRCDPISGHTALYWYRQSLGQGLEFLIYFQGNSAPDKSGLPSDRFSAERTGGSVSTLTIQRTQQEDSAVYLCASSPAAVIGDTQYFGPGTRLTVL.

Ten or more counts support this clonotype. The rearrangement joins TRBV15 to TRBJ1-6; D ambiguous. The CDR3 has 14 amino acids. The V and J ends lost 0 bases and 10 bases respectively, with 10 bases between them. The V gene's germline CDR1 is LNHNV and CDR2 YYDKDF (reference sequence). The CDR3 spells CATSRDPAKSPLHF. The DNA of the CDR3 is TGTGCCACCAGCAGAGATCCAGCGAAGTCACCCCTCCACTTT.

This chain connects TRBV5-1 to TRBJ2-3; D is unresolved. This CDR3 spans 14 amino acids. The V and J ends lost 8 bases and 9 bases respectively, with 22 bases between them. Germline CDR1 SGHRS, CDR2 YFSETQ. CDR3 in DNA: TGCGCCAGTACTCCTTTGGCGGCCGCAGGCACGCAGTATTTT. Amino acids: CASTPLAAAGTQYF.

J is TRBJ2-7 and V is TRBV6-2 or TRBV6-3, with D hard to call. CDR1 is MNHEY and CDR2 is SVGEGT in the germline V gene. The CDR3 contains 15 residues. V lost 2 bases and J 0 bases, leaving 11 bases between the germline ends. This chain's CDR3 is CASSYRPRSSYEQYF. The CDR3 nucleotides read TGTGCCAGCAGTTACAGGCCGCGGAGCTCCTACGAGCAGTACTTC.

This clonotype has only one observation. The chain joins TRBV20-1 to TRBJ2-4; D not resolved. The DNA end is more similar to TRBJ2-7, so the J call may be wrong. The CDR3 extends over 13 amino acids. Germline lookup yields CDR1 DFQATT and CDR2 SNEGSKA (reference sequence). Here the CDR3 reads CSAISRTGYEQYF. The DNA for the CDR3 is TGCAGTGCCATCTCTAGGACGGGTTACGAGCAGTACTTC.

The J gene is TRBJ2-7, the V gene TRBV5-5; D tentatively fits TRBD1 or TRBD2 (5 bases each). Deletions cut 2 bases from V and 3 bases from J, with 15 bases between. This CDR3 comprises 15 residues. Per the germline V gene, CDR1 is SGHKS and CDR2 is YYEKEE (reference sequence). DNA of the CDR3: TGTGCCAGCAGCTTTGACCCGGGACCCAGCTACGAGCAGTACTTC. This codes for CASSFDPGPSYEQYF.

This clonotype has only a few counts. A much larger clone is a single base away; this may be a read error. This rearrangement joins TRBV5-1 to TRBJ2-7; D call uncertain. V was shortened by 4 bases and J by 3 bases, with 14 bases between the two germline ends. The germline V gene encodes CDR1 SGHRS and CDR2 YFSETQ. This CDR3 is built from 14 residues. The CDR3: CASSGLLTVYEQYF. CDR3 coding DNA: TGCGCCAGCAGCGGGCTCCTCACGGTCTACGAGCAGTACTTC.

The table lists this clonotype with many counts. The V call is TRBV2, the J call TRBJ2-1; D may be TRBD2 (6 bases). V lost 7 bases and J lost 10, with 17 bases in between. In germline, CDR1 is SNHLY, CDR2 FYNNEI. This CDR3 contains 13 residues. Here the CDR3 DNA reads TGTGCCAGCAATATGGAGGCGGGAAGAGAGCAGTTCTTC. Translation gives CASNMEAGREQFF.

This clonotype has a handful of counts. The V and J genes are TRBV10-3 and TRBJ2-3; D gene unclear. CDR1 ENHRY and CDR2 SYGVKD come from the germline V gene. Trimming pared 2 bases from V and 2 bases from J, leaving 2 bases between. The CDR3 runs 12 residues. CDR3 sequence reads: CAISEPTDTQYF. The CDR3 nucleotides read TGTGCCATCAGTGAGCCCACAGATACGCAGTATTTT.

This clonotype was counted at least ten times. V usage is TRBV20-1 and J usage is TRBJ2-5; 9 bases are a match to TRBD1. V lost 2 bases and J lost 4; bases outside the gene matches: 5. The CDR3 is 14 residues long. Germline V lookup: CDR1 DFQATT, CDR2 SNEGSKA (reference sequence). The DNA for the CDR3 is TGCAGTGCTAGACAGACAGGGGGGGCAGAGACCCAGTACTTC. Its translation: CSARQTGGAETQYF.

This clonotype came up a few times. The rearrangement joins TRBV15 to TRBJ1-2; D is unresolved. Germline CDR1 reads LNHNV; CDR2 reads YYDKDF (reference sequence). The CDR3 runs to 15 residues. V lost 0 bases to trimming and J lost 8 bases, with 16 bases between them. The CDR3 is CATSRDEGMVQGYTF. CDR3 in DNA: TGTGCCACCAGCAGAGATGAGGGAATGGTGCAGGGCTACACCTTC.

There are many counts of this clonotype. The genes are TRBV5-6 and TRBJ2-5, with D unclear. The CDR3 length is 14 residues. The germline V gene encodes CDR1 SGHDT and CDR2 YYEEEE. V lost 2 bases and J lost 0, with 8 bases in between. The CDR3 DNA is TGTGCCAGCAGCTTTTTGGGTAACCAAGAGACCCAGTACTTC. Amino acid sequence: CASSFLGNQETQYF.

This clonotype was recorded many times. The chain joins TRBV20-1 to TRBJ2-7, with 11 bases matching TRBD1. V gave up 5 bases and J gave up 4 bases; unmatched junction bases: 7. This CDR3 region has 14 residues. Germline CDR1 reads DFQATT; CDR2 reads SNEGSKA (reference sequence). CDR3 amino acids: CSAELGQGVYEQYF. CDR3 coding DNA: TGCAGTGCTGAGTTGGGACAGGGGGTTTACGAGCAGTACTTC.

The chain joins TRBV7-2 to TRBJ2-3, with D tentatively TRBD2 (5 bases). The CDR3 extends over 15 amino acids. With 4 bases removed from V and 6 bases from J, the gap between germline ends came to 17 bases. Germline V CDR1 and CDR2: SGHTA, FQGNSA. CDR3 DNA: TGTGCCAGCAGCTCCTCCCGCTGGACGGGGGATACGCAGTATTTT. Amino acids: CASSSSRWTGDTQYF.